The 18 T cell receptor beta chains presented below share a single source sample, sequenced in a study of cytomegalovirus exposure and HLA in healthy donors. In the PCR, 60 Vbeta and 13 Jbeta primers were used. Clones were read by immunoSEQ multiplex PCR, and TCRdb kept only the in-frame ones, dropping some. Its listing shows more than 100,000 clones. The specimen was PBMCs. Every receptor here comes from a man younger than 35 in good health and CMV-seronegative.

The chain combines TRBV6-5 with TRBJ2-5; no clear D. The end of the DNA fits TRBJ2-7 better, so the J call may be wrong. The CDR3 consists of 13 residues. Germline V gene sequence: CDR1 MNHEY, CDR2 SVGAGI. The CDR3 DNA reads TGTGCCAGCAGTCCATTGGGCTCCTACGAGCAGTACTTC. It codes for CASSPLGSYEQYF.

The chain couples TRBV7-9 to TRBJ1-2; D ambiguous. The germline gives CDR1 SEHNR, CDR2 FQNEAQ (reference sequence). With 5 bases removed from V and 8 bases from J, the gap between germline ends came to 9 bases. This CDR3 is built from 11 residues. CDR3 bases: TGTGCCAGCAGCCACTCATCAGGCTACACCTTC. This encodes CASSHSSGYTF.

This chain uses TRBV9 with TRBJ1-6; no firm D call. V lost 0 bases, J lost 8 bases, and 9 bases lay in between. Germline assignment: CDR1 SGDLS and CDR2 YYNGEE. This CDR3 is built from 14 residues. CDR3 residues: CASSVDNRDSPLHF. The CDR3 coding sequence is TGTGCCAGCAGCGTAGATAACCGGGATTCACCCCTCCACTTT.

The chain is built from TRBV2 and TRBJ2-5; TRBD2 agrees at 7 bases. This CDR3 spans 15 amino acids. Germline CDR1 is SNHLY and CDR2 is FYNNEI. V shed 1 base and J 1 base; nucleotides not matched to a gene: 3. CDR3 coding DNA: TGTGCCAGCAGTGAAGAGACTAGCTTCCAAGAGACCCAGTACTTC. Translation: CASSEETSFQETQYF. The full variable domain, in which reference TRBV2 and TRBJ2-5 provide the parts outside the CDR3, is EPEVTQTPSHQVTQMGQEVILRCVPISNHLYFYWYRQILGQKVEFLVSFYNNEISEKSEIFDDQFSVERPDGSNFTLKIRSTKLEDSAMYFCASSEETSFQETQYFGPGTRLLVL.

This chain joins TRBV6-1 and TRBJ1-5; D gene uncertain. The CDR3 is 13 residues long. V was pared by 7 bases and J by 3 bases, with 10 bases between. Germline CDR1 and CDR2: MNHNS and SASEGT. The CDR3 loop reads CASTITANQPQHF. Here the CDR3 DNA reads TGTGCCAGCACTATCACTGCCAATCAGCCCCAGCATTTT.

The rearrangement uses TRBV19 and TRBJ1-2; 11 bases map to TRBD1. There are 12 residues in the CDR3. V was clipped by 10 bases and J by 7 bases; unmatched bases: 5. Germline CDR1 reads LNHDA; CDR2 reads SQIVND (reference sequence). Here the CDR3 reads CATRTGGSGYTF. Here the CDR3 DNA reads TGTGCCACCAGGACAGGGGGCAGTGGCTACACCTTC.

A remark on this clone: Different DNA sequences within this sample yield the same CDR3. The J gene is TRBJ1-5, the V gene TRBV6-5; D unresolved. The CDR3 has 14 amino acids. Germline V gene data show CDR1 as MNHEY and CDR2 as SVGAGI. V lost 0 bases to trimming and J lost 4 bases, with 7 bases between them. Here the CDR3 reads CASSYSRSNQPQHF. CDR3 coding DNA: TGTGCCAGCAGTTACTCGCGTAGTAATCAGCCCCAGCATTTT.

This sequence joins TRBV15 and TRBJ2-7; D is ambiguous. There are 13 residues in the CDR3. V gave up 0 bases and J gave up 3 bases, with 6 bases separating them. The V gene's germline CDR1 is LNHNV and CDR2 YYDKDF (reference sequence). The CDR3 reads CATSREGSYEQYF. The CDR3 nucleotides read TGTGCCACCAGCAGAGAGGGCAGCTACGAGCAGTACTTC.

The genes are TRBV6-5 and TRBJ2-7; TRBD1 matches at 7 bases. The CDR3 covers 15 residues. CDR1 MNHEY and CDR2 SVGAGI come from the germline V gene. V dropped 5 bases and J dropped 5; count of bases not matched to a gene: 12. The CDR3 spells CASSQLGGAPHEQYF. The CDR3 DNA follows: TGTGCCAGCAGTCAGTTAGGGGGCGCCCCCCACGAGCAGTACTTC.

The J gene is TRBJ2-5, the V gene TRBV9, with 11 bases that match TRBD2. The ends lost 2 bases at V and 4 bases at J; junction bases unmatched: 4. This CDR3 comprises 15 residues. Germline-derived CDR1 and CDR2 are SGDLS and YYNGEE. In DNA form, the CDR3 reads TGTGCCAGCAGCGTTAGCGGGGGGGCAGGAGAGACCCAGTACTTC. The encoded protein is CASSVSGGAGETQYF. Together with reference TRBV9 and TRBJ2-5, the CDR3 gives the full variable domain: DSGVTQTPKHLITATGQRVTLRCSPRSGDLSVYWYQQSLDQGLQFLIQYYNGEERAKGNILERFSAQQFPDLHSELNLSSLELGDSALYFCASSVSGGAGETQYFGPGTRLLVL.

J is TRBJ1-3 and V is TRBV15, with D unresolved. The V gene's germline CDR1 is LNHNV and CDR2 YYDKDF (reference sequence). The CDR3 sequence is 15 residues long. V dropped 0 bases and J dropped 0 bases, with 6 bases sitting between them. The CDR3 DNA reads as TGTGCCACCAGCAGAGATCTACTCTCTGGAAACACCATATATTTT. This translates into CATSRDLLSGNTIYF. Full variable domain (missing parts from reference TRBV15 and TRBJ1-3): DAMVIQNPRYQVTQFGKPVTLSCSQTLNHNVMYWYQQKSSQAPKLLFHYYDKDFNNEADTPDNFQSRRPNTSFCFLDIRSPGLGDTAMYLCATSRDLLSGNTIYFGEGSWLTVV.

The V call is TRBV5-6, the J call TRBJ2-2; TRBD2 matches at 7 bases. There are 14 residues in the CDR3. After removal of 0 bases from V and 5 bases from J, the junction contained 1 base not matched to a gene. Germline-derived CDR1 and CDR2 are SGHDT and YYEEEE. The CDR3 DNA sequence: TGTGCCAGCAGCTTGGGGGAGGGAACCGGGGAGCTGTTTTTT. This translates into CASSLGEGTGELFF.

This chain links TRBV5-1 with TRBJ1-1; perhaps TRBD1 as D (5 bases). Deletions cut 3 bases from V and 1 base from J, with 13 bases between. The CDR3 runs to 15 residues. Germline V gives CDR1 SGHRS, CDR2 YFSETQ. The CDR3 bases are TGCGCCAGCAGCTCGGGGGGAAGAGGGAACACTGAAGCTTTCTTT. It specifies CASSSGGRGNTEAFF.

The chain uses TRBV11-3 and TRBJ2-7, with D possibly TRBD2 on 6 matching bases. The CDR3 is made up of 13 amino acids. CDR1 is SGHNT and CDR2 is YENEEA in the germline V gene. V lost 0 bases and J 4 bases, leaving 7 bases between the germline ends. The CDR3 nucleotides read TGTGCCAGCAGCTTAGATGCGGGGTACGAGCAGTACTTC. This gives the protein CASSLDAGYEQYF.

The rearrangement links TRBV11-3 to TRBJ2-3; 8 bases map to TRBD2. The CDR3 runs 14 residues. The junction had 9 bases not matched to a gene; V was cut back by 8 bases and J by 5 bases. Germline V CDR1 and CDR2: SGHNT, YENEEA. In nucleotides, the CDR3 is TGTGCCAGCGGCCGGGGGGGGGTCTTAGATACGCAGTATTTT. It translates to CASGRGGVLDTQYF.

The V and J genes are TRBV6-5 and TRBJ1-1, with a tentative D call TRBD1 (6 bases). Germline CDR1 is MNHEY and CDR2 is SVGAGI. The CDR3 is 14 amino acids. Trimming pared 7 bases from V and 10 bases from J, leaving 22 bases between. CDR3 nucleotides: TGTGCCAGCATCGAGGCGGGGGGCGCACGGAGAGCTTTCTTT. Translated: CASIEAGGARRAFF.

V is TRBV5-1 and J is TRBJ1-2, with 9 bases lining up with TRBD1. Germline V lookup: CDR1 SGHRS, CDR2 YFSETQ. The CDR3 is made up of 14 amino acids. Trimming removed 4 bases from V and 5 bases from J; junction bases left unmatched: 6. CDR3 region: CASSLGGQGYGYTF. CDR3 nucleotide sequence: TGCGCCAGCAGCCTTGGTGGACAGGGGTATGGCTACACCTTC.

V usage is TRBV30 and J usage is TRBJ2-2; 8 positions agree with TRBD1. The CDR3 length is 15 residues. Germline V lookup: CDR1 GTSNPN, CDR2 SVGIG (reference sequence). V shed 4 bases, J shed 0 bases, and the junction held 4 bases outside the gene matches. The CDR3 nucleotides read TGTGCCTGGAATCCAGGGGGCGCGAACACCGGGGAGCTGTTTTTT. Its protein product is CAWNPGGANTGELFF.